The 19 T cell receptor beta chains below were found in one sample sequenced in a study of cytomegalovirus exposure and HLA in healthy donors. PCR primers comprised 60 Vbeta and 13 Jbeta primers. Profiling relied on immunoSEQ multiplex PCR, and the TCRdb table lists in-frame clones only, not all of them. The sample comprises 100,000 to 150,000 clones, about 68% of which are singletons, and 4% rests with the top ten. The sequencing sample was made of PBMCs. Source of these receptors: a man in his forties in good health and CMV-seropositive.

V gene TRBV5-6 combines with J gene TRBJ2-5; perhaps TRBD1 as D (5 bases). V lost 7 bases, J lost 1 base, and 11 bases lay in between. Germline CDR1 is SGHDT and CDR2 is YYEEEE. The CDR3 totals 13 residues. CDR3 sequence reads: CASSSTVQETQYF. CDR3 coding DNA: TGTGCCAGCTCGTCGACAGTCCAAGAGACCCAGTACTTC. Looking up the rest from reference TRBV5-6 and TRBJ2-5 gives the full variable domain: DAGVTQSPTHLIKTRGQQVTLRCSPKSGHDTVSWYQQALGQGPQFIFQYYEEEERQRGNFPDRFSGHQFPNYSSELNVNALLLGDSALYLCASSSTVQETQYFGPGTRLLVL.

The V gene is TRBV6-1, the J gene TRBJ1-1; tentative D call: TRBD1 (5 bases). Germline CDR1 and CDR2: MNHNS and SASEGT. Trimming pared 6 bases from V and 5 bases from J, leaving 13 bases between. CDR3 length equals 13 residues. CDR3: CASRTVSTTEAFF. In DNA, the CDR3 is TGTGCCAGCAGGACAGTCTCGACGACTGAAGCTTTCTTT.

This sequence joins TRBV5-4 and TRBJ2-2, with 11 bases matching TRBD2. Unmatched junction bases numbered 11, after V lost 3 bases and J lost 4 bases. The CDR3 length is 18 residues. The germline CDR1 and CDR2 sequences are SGHNT and YYREEE (reference sequence). The CDR3 sequence is CASSSLAGGQASTGELFF. CDR3 in DNA: TGTGCCAGCAGCTCCTTAGCGGGGGGGCAAGCTAGCACCGGGGAGCTGTTTTTT. The whole variable domain, remainder taken from reference TRBV5-4 and TRBJ2-2, is ETGVTQSPTHLIKTRGQQVTLRCSSQSGHNTVSWYQQALGQGPQFIFQYYREEENGRGNFPPRFSGLQFPNYSSELNVNALELDDSALYLCASSSLAGGQASTGELFFGEGSRLTVL.

This clone was counted a few times. The V and J genes are TRBV5-4 and TRBJ2-1; D gene uncertain. CDR3 length equals 15 residues. V was cut by 1 base and J by 4 bases, with 12 bases left in between. In germline, CDR1 is SGHNT, CDR2 YYREEE (reference sequence). CDR3 sequence: CASSLRQAVYNEQFF. CDR3 DNA: TGTGCCAGCAGCTTGCGGCAGGCAGTATACAATGAGCAGTTCTTC.

V gene TRBV9 combines with J gene TRBJ2-1, with D perhaps TRBD1 (7 bases). The V end was cut by 4 bases, the J end by 9 bases, with 23 bases between. This CDR3 has 16 residues. CDR1 is SGDLS and CDR2 is YYNGEE in the germline V gene. Written as DNA, the CDR3 is TGTGCCAGCAGCCCCCACGGGCAGGGGGGAGCTACTGAGCAGTTCTTC. Protein: CASSPHGQGGATEQFF. Based on the CDR3 plus reference TRBV9 and TRBJ2-1, the full variable domain is DSGVTQTPKHLITATGQRVTLRCSPRSGDLSVYWYQQSLDQGLQFLIQYYNGEERAKGNILERFSAQQFPDLHSELNLSSLELGDSALYFCASSPHGQGGATEQFFGPGTRLTVL.

The rearrangement uses TRBV30 and TRBJ1-3, with 9 bases that match TRBD1. With V trimmed by 5 bases and J by 2 bases, 13 bases remained unmatched. This CDR3 has 17 residues. Germline V gene sequence: CDR1 GTSNPN, CDR2 SVGIG (reference sequence). CDR3 sequence reads: CAWGEYLGQGAGNTIYF. In DNA form, the CDR3 reads TGTGCCTGGGGAGAATACCTGGGACAGGGCGCTGGAAACACCATATATTTT.

V and J are TRBV10-3 and TRBJ1-2, with TRBD1 identical over 11 bases. This CDR3 is 15 amino acids long. The ends lost 0 bases at V and 8 bases at J; junction bases unmatched: 5. In germline, CDR1 is ENHRY, CDR2 SYGVKD. The CDR3 reads CAISESGQGVNGYTF. The CDR3 nucleotides read TGTGCCATCAGTGAGTCGGGACAGGGGGTCAACGGCTACACCTTC.

This clone was counted only a few times. The chain links TRBV18 to TRBJ1-5; 7 nucleotides agree with TRBD1. The germline gives CDR1 KGHSH, CDR2 LQKENI. After removal of 3 bases from V and 7 bases from J, the junction contained 9 bases not matched to a gene. The length of the CDR3 is 15 residues. The CDR3 DNA is TGTGCCAGCTCACCTAGGACAGGCCAGGACCAGCCCCAGCATTTT. This translates into CASSPRTGQDQPQHF.

This chain links TRBV5-4 with TRBJ1-2; the D is unclear. The CDR3 is made up of 14 amino acids. V lost 5 bases to trimming and J lost 4 bases, with 15 bases between them. Germline CDR1 reads SGHNT; CDR2 reads YYREEE (reference sequence). This CDR3 reads CASRLDGGLYGYTF. CDR3 DNA: TGTGCCAGCAGGTTAGATGGCGGTCTCTATGGCTACACCTTC.

The V gene is TRBV5-1, the J gene TRBJ2-6, with TRBD2 matching 7 bases. The trim removed 4 bases at V and 1 base at J, leaving 5 bases unmatched. Germline V lookup: CDR1 SGHRS, CDR2 YFSETQ. This CDR3 is built from 16 residues. The CDR3 here is CASSPGGVSGANVLTF. The CDR3 coding sequence is TGCGCCAGCAGCCCGGGAGGCGTTTCTGGGGCCAACGTCCTGACTTTC.

The chain carries TRBV27 and TRBJ2-2, with a weak D call TRBD2 (6 bases). Trimming shortened V by 2 bases and J by 6 bases, and 10 bases separated the two germline ends. CDR1 is MNHEY and CDR2 is SMNVEV in the germline V gene (reference sequence). The CDR3 sequence is 14 residues long. The CDR3 is CASSLVGGAGELFF. Written as DNA, the CDR3 is TGTGCCAGCAGTTTAGTGGGGGGAGCCGGGGAGCTGTTTTTT.

The chain links TRBV6-1 to TRBJ2-3; 7 bases are shared with TRBD2. The CDR3 is made up of 14 amino acids. Germline V gene sequence: CDR1 MNHNS, CDR2 SASEGT. Trimming removed 8 bases from V and 5 bases from J; junction bases left unmatched: 10. CDR3 loop: CASRPGRAGDTQYF. The CDR3 nucleotides read TGTGCCAGCCGCCCGGGGAGGGCGGGAGATACGCAGTATTTT.

The chain employs TRBV11-2 and TRBJ1-3; no definite D call. The CDR3 runs to 14 residues. The germline V gene has CDR1 SGHAT and CDR2 FQNNGV. The V end was cut by 5 bases, the J end by 0 bases, with 8 bases between. The CDR3 region has the DNA TGTGCCAGCAGCCCCTCTAACTCTGGAAACACCATATATTTT. Its protein product is CASSPSNSGNTIYF. The variable domain in full, with the rest retrieved from reference TRBV11-2 and TRBJ1-3, is EAGVAQSPRYKIIEKRQSVAFWCNPISGHATLYWYQQILGQGPKLLIQFQNNGVVDDSQLPKDRFSAERLKGVDSTLKIQPAKLEDSAVYLCASSPSNSGNTIYFGEGSWLTVV.

The chain has TRBV14 and TRBJ2-7, with TRBD2 as a possible D gene (6 bases). This CDR3 comprises 15 residues. The germline V and J ends were trimmed by 3 bases and 2 bases, with 14 bases remaining between them. The V gene's germline CDR1 is SGHDN and CDR2 FVKESK. In DNA form, the CDR3 reads TGTGCCAGCAGCCATTCGGAGGGGCCCCCCTACGAGCAGTACTTC. The encoded protein is CASSHSEGPPYEQYF.

The V call is TRBV7-2, the J call TRBJ2-7; TRBD2 matches 7 bases. This CDR3 region has 14 residues. Trimming removed 1 base from V and 3 bases from J; junction bases left unmatched: 3. The V gene's germline CDR1 is SGHTA and CDR2 FQGNSA. DNA for the CDR3: TGTGCCAGCAGCTTAGGGCGGACTAGCTACGAGCAGTACTTC. Encoded protein: CASSLGRTSYEQYF. The entire variable domain, with the rest obtained from reference TRBV7-2 and TRBJ2-7, is as follows: GAGVSQSPSNKVTEKGKDVELRCDPISGHTALYWYRQSLGQGLEFLIYFQGNSAPDKSGLPSDRFSAERTGGSVSTLTIQRTQQEDSAVYLCASSLGRTSYEQYFGPGTRLTVT.

This chain links TRBV7-8 with TRBJ2-1, with TRBD1 matching over 11 bases. Germline values: CDR1 SGHVS, CDR2 FQNEAQ. The CDR3 extends over 21 amino acids. J lost 7 bases, V lost 6 bases, and 26 bases had no gene match. CDR3 sequence (DNA): TGTGCCAGCAGTCGAAACCCCGTGGACAGGGGGCGAGATTTGGGTCCTAATGAGCAGTTCTTC. Its translation is CASSRNPVDRGRDLGPNEQFF.

This rearrangement joins TRBV13 to TRBJ2-7; D gene unclear. The CDR3 length is 12 residues. Trimming stripped 5 bases from V and 0 bases from J, with 5 bases between. The V gene's germline CDR1 is PRHDT and CDR2 FYEKMQ (reference sequence). The CDR3 DNA sequence: TGTGCCAGCAGCCCCCGCTCCTACGAGCAGTACTTC. The encoded protein is CASSPRSYEQYF.

The chain links TRBV29-1 to TRBJ2-3; TRBD2 aligns across 10 bases. The ends lost 3 bases at V and 5 bases at J; junction bases unmatched: 8. CDR1 is SQVTM and CDR2 is ANQGSEA in the germline V gene. The CDR3 extends over 15 amino acids. CDR3 loop: CSVEGAGGQGDTQYF. In nucleotides, the CDR3 is TGCAGCGTTGAGGGAGCGGGGGGGCAGGGAGATACGCAGTATTTT.

The V gene is TRBV6-5, the J gene TRBJ1-2; 7 bases agree with TRBD1. The CDR3 totals 14 residues. Germline CDR1 is MNHEY and CDR2 is SVGAGI. V lost 4 bases and J lost 2; bases outside the gene matches: 4. The CDR3 sequence: CASSWAGGNYGYTF. The CDR3 bases are TGTGCCAGCAGTTGGGCAGGGGGAAACTATGGCTACACCTTC.